This TCR beta chain comes out of a study of immune cell composition in non-small cell lung cancer. Study results and caveats: Tumour-associated clones >0.5% occurred in 25% to 40% of adenocarcinomas, approximately 74% of squamous. Lung adenocarcinomas had lower top 10 clone scores and clonality than squamous tumours. Adenocarcinomas with higher top tumour-associated clone frequency had more reactive TILs.

Here immunoSEQ multiplex PCR was the method, and the copy in TCRdb shows in-frame clones only, minus some. The sample includes 12,000 to 15,000 clones, approximately 70% of them seen just once. Regarding this clone: Its antigen is currently unknown.

Germline values: CDR1 LNHDA, CDR2 SQIVND (reference sequence). V lost 5 bases to trimming and J lost 4 bases; unmatched junction nucleotides: 8. This CDR3 has 15 residues. DNA was extracted from unsorted cell suspensions stored frozen. The sample comprised lung tumor tissue. This receptor was identified in a human donor with non-small cell lung cancer. The chain combines TRBV19 with TRBJ1-3, with TRBD1 matching over 7 bases. The CDR3, as DNA: TGTGCCAGTAGTCCCGAAGGGACAGTGGGAAACACCATATATTTT. It codes for CASSPEGTVGNTIYF.